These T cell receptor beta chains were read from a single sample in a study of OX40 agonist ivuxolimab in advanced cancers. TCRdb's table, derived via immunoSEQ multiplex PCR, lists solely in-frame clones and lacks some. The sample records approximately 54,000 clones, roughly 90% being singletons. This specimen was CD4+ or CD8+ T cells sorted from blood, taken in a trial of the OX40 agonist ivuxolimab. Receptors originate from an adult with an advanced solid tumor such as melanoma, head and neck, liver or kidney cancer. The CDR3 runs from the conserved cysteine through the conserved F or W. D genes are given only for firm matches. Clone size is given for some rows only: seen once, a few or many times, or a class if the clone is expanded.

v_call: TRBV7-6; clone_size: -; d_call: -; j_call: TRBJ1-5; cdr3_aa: CASSFGGGQPQHF; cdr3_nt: TGTGCCAGCAGCTTCGGGGGTGGGCAGCCCCAGCATTTT
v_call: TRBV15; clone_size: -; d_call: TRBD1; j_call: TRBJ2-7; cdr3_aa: CATSSLWGQGTHEQYF; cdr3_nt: TGTGCCACCAGCAGCCTGTGGGGACAGGGGACCCACGAGCAGTACTTC
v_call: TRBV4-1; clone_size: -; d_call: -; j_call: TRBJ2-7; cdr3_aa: CASSQSLTESYEQYF; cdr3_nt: TGCGCCAGCAGCCAAAGCCTGACGGAATCCTACGAGCAGTACTTC
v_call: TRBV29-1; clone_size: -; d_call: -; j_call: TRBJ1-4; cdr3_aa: CSVAGAGANEKLFF; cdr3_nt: TGCAGCGTCGCAGGGGCCGGGGCTAATGAAAAACTGTTTTTT
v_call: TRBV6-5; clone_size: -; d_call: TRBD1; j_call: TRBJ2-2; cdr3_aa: CASSYGTGAGELFF; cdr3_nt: TGTGCCAGCAGTTACGGAACAGGGGCCGGGGAGCTGTTTTTT
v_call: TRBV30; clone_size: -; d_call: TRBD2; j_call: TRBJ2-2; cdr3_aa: CAWERLAGLNTGELFF; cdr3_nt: TGTGCCTGGGAAAGACTAGCGGGACTGAACACCGGGGAGCTGTTTTTT
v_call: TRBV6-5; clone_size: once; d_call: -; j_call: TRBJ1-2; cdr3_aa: CASSYSATGDYGYTF; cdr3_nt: TGTGCCAGCAGTTACTCGGCGACGGGAGACTATGGCTACACCTTC
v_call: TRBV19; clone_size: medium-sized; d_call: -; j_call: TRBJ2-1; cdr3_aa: CASSLSGGASYNEQFF; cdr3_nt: TGTGCCAGTAGCCTCTCTGGGGGGGCGTCCTACAATGAGCAGTTCTTC
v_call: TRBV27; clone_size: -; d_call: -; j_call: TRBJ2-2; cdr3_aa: CASSPGAATGELFF; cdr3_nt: TGTGCCAGCAGTCCAGGGGCGGCTACCGGGGAGCTGTTTTTT
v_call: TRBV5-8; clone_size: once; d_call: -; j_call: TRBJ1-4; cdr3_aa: CASSLEVIGSTNEKLFF; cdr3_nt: TGTGCCAGCAGCTTGGAAGTCATAGGTTCAACTAATGAAAAACTGTTTTTT
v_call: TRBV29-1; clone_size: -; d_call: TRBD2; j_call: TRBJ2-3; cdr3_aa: CSVEGGRVTDTQYF; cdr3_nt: TGCAGCGTTGAGGGCGGGAGAGTAACAGATACGCAGTATTTT
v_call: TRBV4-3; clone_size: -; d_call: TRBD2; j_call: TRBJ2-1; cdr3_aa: CASSQSFTSGAYNEQFF; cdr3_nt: TGCGCCAGCAGCCAGTCCTTTACTAGCGGGGCATACAATGAGCAGTTCTTC
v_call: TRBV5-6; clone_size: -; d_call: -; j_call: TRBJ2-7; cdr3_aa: CASRMGGMYEQYF; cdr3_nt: TGTGCCAGCAGAATGGGGGGAATGTACGAGCAGTACTTC
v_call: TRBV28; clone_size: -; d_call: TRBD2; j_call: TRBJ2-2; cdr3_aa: CASSLSGGSEGWRELFF; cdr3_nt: TGTGCCAGCAGTTTATCTGGCGGGAGTGAGGGTTGGCGGGAGCTGTTTTTT
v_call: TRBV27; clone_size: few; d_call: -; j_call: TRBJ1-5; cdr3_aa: CASSPFGAQPQHF; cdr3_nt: TGTGCCAGCAGTCCCTTTGGGGCCCAGCCCCAGCATTTT
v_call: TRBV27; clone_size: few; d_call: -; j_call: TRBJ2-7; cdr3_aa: CASSSGYEQYF; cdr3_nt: TGTGCCAGCAGTTCGGGGTACGAGCAGTACTTC